This T cell receptor (beta chain) was sequenced for a study of PD-1 blockade in classical Hodgkin lymphoma. General study findings and limits: The causes of the repertoire differences, possibly disease activity or prior therapy, remain undefined. Newly diagnosed patients reportedly had lower baseline TCR diversity than healthy donors.

The time point was: newly diagnosed, previously untreated cHL patient sample. Untreated, newly diagnosed classical Hodgkin lymphoma PBMCs were comparators. A word on this clone: Its antigen is not identified.

The protocol was immunoSEQ multiplex PCR, while the TCRdb copy is restricted to in-frame clones and leaves out a portion. The table includes roughly 77,000 clones, 93% detected once. The CDR3 has 15 residues. Germline CDR1 and CDR2: SGHNT and YYREEE (reference sequence). V was trimmed by 5 bases and J by 10 bases, leaving 22 bases between them. J is TRBJ2-1 and V is TRBV5-4; the D is unclear. This sequence originates from a human donor with classical Hodgkin lymphoma. Sequencing input: peripheral blood mononuclear cells (PBMCs). The CDR3 nucleotides are TGTGCCAGCAGGGGTCGTTTAGAAGGTCCCAAGGAGCAGTTCTTC. Amino acid sequence: CASRGRLEGPKEQFF.